This entry describes one TCR beta chain. Trimming removed 2 bases at V and 5 bases at J, with 15 bases between. The germline CDR1 and CDR2 sequences are MDHEN and SYDVKM. The CDR3 spans 15 residues. These data belong to a study of blood T cell repertoires in COVID-19. Overall study: Some COVID-19 samples were acute and others convalescent; all came from the United States, Italy and Spain. T cells, B-cell-depleted T cells, or PBMCs provided the cDNA or gDNA that served as material.

In the original analysis: For nucleated cells, counts were estimated from reference gene primer amplification. Some clones are missing from TCRdb's copy, which holds only in-frame ones; the method was immunoSEQ multiplex PCR. The V and J calls and the clone size are those of that table, but D and trimming were determined from the DNA. The sample lists 220,000 or so clones, about 80% occurring once. The chain uses TRBV28 and TRBJ2-5; D perhaps matches TRBD1 (7 bases). The TCR comes from a woman in her twenties or thirties who had recovered from COVID-19. Sequenced: peripheral blood. The CDR3 reads CASSLAGAGGETQYF. Written as DNA, the CDR3 is TGTGCCAGCAGTTTAGCGGGCGCAGGGGGGGAGACCCAGTACTTC. Full variable domain (rest looked up from reference TRBV28 and TRBJ2-5): DVKVTQSSRYLVKRTGEKVFLECVQDMDHENMFWYRQDPGLGLRLIYFSYDVKMKEKGDIPEGYSVSREKKERFSLILESASTNQTSMYLCASSLAGAGGETQYFGPGTRLLVL.